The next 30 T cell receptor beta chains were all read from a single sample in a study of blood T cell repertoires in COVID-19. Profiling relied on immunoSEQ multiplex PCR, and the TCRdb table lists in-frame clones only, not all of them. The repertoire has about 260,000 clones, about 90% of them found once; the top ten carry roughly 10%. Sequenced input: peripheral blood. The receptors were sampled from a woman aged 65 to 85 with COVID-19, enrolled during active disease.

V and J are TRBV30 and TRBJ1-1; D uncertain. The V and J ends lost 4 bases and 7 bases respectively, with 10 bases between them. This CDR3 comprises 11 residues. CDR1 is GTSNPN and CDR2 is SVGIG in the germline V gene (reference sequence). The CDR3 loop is CAWTPFGEAFF. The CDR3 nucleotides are TGTGCCTGGACACCCTTCGGTGAAGCTTTCTTT.

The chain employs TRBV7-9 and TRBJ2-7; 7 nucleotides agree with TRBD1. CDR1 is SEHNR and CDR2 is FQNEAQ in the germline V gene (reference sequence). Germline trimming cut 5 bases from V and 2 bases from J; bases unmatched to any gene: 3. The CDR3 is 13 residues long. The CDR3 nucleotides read TGTGCCAGCAGCCCCGACAGGGCCTACGAGCAGTACTTC. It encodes CASSPDRAYEQYF.

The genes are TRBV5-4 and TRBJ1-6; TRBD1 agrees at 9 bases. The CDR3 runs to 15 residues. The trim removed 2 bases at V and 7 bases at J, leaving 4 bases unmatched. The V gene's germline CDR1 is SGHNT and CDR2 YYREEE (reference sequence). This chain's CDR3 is CASSLQGARNSPLHF. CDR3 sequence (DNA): TGTGCCAGCAGCTTACAGGGGGCGCGGAATTCACCCCTCCACTTT.

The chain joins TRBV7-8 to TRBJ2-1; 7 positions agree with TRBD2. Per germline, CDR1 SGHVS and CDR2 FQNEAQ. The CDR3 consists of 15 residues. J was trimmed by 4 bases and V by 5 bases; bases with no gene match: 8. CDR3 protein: CASSPRTGGYNEQFF. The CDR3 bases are TGTGCCAGCAGCCCTCGAACGGGAGGATACAATGAGCAGTTCTTC. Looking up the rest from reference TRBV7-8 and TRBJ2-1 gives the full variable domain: GAGVSQSPRYKVAKRGQDVALRCDPISGHVSLFWYQQALGQGPEFLTYFQNEAQLDKSGLPSDRFFAERPEGSVSTLKIQRTQQEDSAVYLCASSPRTGGYNEQFFGPGTRLTVL.

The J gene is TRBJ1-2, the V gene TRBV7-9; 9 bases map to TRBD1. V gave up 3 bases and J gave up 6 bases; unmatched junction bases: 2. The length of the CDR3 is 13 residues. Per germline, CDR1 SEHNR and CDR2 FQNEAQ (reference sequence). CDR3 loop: CASSFGQGNGYTF. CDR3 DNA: TGTGCCAGCAGCTTCGGACAGGGGAATGGCTACACCTTC.

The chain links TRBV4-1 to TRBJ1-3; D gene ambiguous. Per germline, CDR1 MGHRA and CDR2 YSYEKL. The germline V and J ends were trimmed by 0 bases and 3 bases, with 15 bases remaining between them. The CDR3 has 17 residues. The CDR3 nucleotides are TGCGCCAGCAGCCAAGAGGAACTAAGAAACTTTGGAAACACCATATATTTT. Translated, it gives CASSQEELRNFGNTIYF.

CDR3 coding DNA: TGCAGCGTTTCCCAGGGACTAGCGGAAAACACAGATACGCAGTATTTT. It codes for CSVSQGLAENTDTQYF. V and J are TRBV29-1 and TRBJ2-3, with 11 positions matching TRBD2. The CDR3 consists of 16 residues. Germline V lookup: CDR1 SQVTM, CDR2 ANQGSEA. J was trimmed by 2 bases and V by 5 bases; bases with no gene match: 9.

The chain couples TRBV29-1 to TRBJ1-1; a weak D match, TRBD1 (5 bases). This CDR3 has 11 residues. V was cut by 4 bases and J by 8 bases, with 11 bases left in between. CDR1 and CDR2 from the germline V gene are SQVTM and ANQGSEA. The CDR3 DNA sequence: TGCAGCGTTGTAACGGGGGTGGAAGCTTTCTTT. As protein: CSVVTGVEAFF.

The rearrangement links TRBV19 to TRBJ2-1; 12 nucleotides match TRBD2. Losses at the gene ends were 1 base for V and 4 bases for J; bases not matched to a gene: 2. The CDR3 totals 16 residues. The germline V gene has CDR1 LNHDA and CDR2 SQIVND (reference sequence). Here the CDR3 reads CASSIGTSGAYNEQFF. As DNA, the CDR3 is TGTGCCAGTAGTATAGGGACTAGCGGGGCGTACAATGAGCAGTTCTTC.

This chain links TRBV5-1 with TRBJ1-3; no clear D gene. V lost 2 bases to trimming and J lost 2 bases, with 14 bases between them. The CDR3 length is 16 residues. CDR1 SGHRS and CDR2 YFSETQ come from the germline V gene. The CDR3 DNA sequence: TGCGCCAGCAGCTTAACCCCCGGGGTGGCTGGAAACACCATATATTTT. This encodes CASSLTPGVAGNTIYF.

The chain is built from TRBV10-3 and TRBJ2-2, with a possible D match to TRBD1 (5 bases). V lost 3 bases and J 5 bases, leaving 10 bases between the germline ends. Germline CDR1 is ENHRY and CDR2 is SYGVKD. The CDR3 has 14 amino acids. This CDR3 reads CAISDPTGTGELFF. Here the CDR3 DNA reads TGTGCCATCAGTGACCCCACAGGTACCGGGGAGCTGTTTTTT.

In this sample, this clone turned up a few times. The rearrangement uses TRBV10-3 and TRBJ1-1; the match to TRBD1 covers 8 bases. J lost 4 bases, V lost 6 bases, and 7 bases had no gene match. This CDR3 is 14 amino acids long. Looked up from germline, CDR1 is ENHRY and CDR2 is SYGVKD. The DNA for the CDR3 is TGTGCCATCAGGGACAGGGTAAGTGGCACTGAAGCTTTCTTT. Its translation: CAIRDRVSGTEAFF.

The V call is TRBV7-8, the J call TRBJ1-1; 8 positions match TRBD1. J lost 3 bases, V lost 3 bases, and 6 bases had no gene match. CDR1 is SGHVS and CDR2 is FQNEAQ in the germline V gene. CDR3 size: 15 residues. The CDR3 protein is CASSFFGTGDTEAFF. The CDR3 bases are TGTGCCAGCAGCTTTTTTGGGACAGGAGACACTGAAGCTTTCTTT.

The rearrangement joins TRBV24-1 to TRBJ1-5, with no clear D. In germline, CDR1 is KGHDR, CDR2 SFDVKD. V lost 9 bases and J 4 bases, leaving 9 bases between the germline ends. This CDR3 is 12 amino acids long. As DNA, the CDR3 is TGTGCCACCCGTGGCGAGAATCAGCCCCAGCATTTT. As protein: CATRGENQPQHF.

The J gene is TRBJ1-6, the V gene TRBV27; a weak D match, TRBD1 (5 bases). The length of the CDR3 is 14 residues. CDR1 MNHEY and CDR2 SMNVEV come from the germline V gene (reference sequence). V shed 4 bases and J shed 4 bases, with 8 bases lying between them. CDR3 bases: TGTGCCAGCAGTTCGACAGCATATAATTCACCCCTCCACTTT. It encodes CASSSTAYNSPLHF.

Here the CDR3 reads CASTQGGNYGYTF. The DNA of the CDR3 is TGTGCCAGCACCCAGGGTGGGAACTATGGCTACACCTTC. The chain recombines TRBV6-6 with TRBJ1-2; the D gene is possibly TRBD1 (5 bases). The germline V gene has CDR1 MNHNY and CDR2 SVGAGI (reference sequence). With 7 bases removed from V and 2 bases from J, the gap between germline ends came to 11 bases. The CDR3 has 13 amino acids.

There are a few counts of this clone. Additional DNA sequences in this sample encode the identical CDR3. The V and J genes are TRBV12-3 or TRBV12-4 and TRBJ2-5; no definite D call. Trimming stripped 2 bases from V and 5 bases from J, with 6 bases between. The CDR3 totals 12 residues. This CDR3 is CASSLQVETQYF. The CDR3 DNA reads TGTGCCAGCAGTTTACAGGTCGAGACCCAGTACTTC.

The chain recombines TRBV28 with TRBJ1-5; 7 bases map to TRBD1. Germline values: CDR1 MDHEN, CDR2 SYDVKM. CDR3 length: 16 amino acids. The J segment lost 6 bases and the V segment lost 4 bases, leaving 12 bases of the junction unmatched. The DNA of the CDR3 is TGTGCCAGCAGTTCTACTACAGGGGAAATTGGTCAGCCCCAGCATTTT. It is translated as CASSSTTGEIGQPQHF.

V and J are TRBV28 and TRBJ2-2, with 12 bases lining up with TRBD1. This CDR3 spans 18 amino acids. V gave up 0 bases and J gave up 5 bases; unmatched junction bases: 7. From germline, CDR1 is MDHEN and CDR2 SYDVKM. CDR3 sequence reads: CASSLWDGDRGLTGELFF. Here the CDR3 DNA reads TGTGCCAGCAGTTTATGGGATGGGGACAGGGGGCTGACCGGGGAGCTGTTTTTT.

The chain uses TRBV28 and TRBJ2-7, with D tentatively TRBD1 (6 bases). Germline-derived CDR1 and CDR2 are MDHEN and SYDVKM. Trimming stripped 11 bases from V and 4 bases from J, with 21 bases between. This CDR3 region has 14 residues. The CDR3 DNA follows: TGTGCCTCCCGGTCCCCACAGGGAAGTTACGAGCAGTACTTC. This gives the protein CASRSPQGSYEQYF.

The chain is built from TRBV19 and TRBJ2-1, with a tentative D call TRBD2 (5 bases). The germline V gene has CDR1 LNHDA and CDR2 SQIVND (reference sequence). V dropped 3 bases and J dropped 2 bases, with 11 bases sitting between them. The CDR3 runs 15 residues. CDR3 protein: CASSMIRGAYNEQFF. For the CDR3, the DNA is TGTGCCAGTAGTATGATCCGGGGAGCCTACAATGAGCAGTTCTTC. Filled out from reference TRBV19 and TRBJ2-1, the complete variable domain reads DGGITQSPKYLFRKEGQNVTLSCEQNLNHDAMYWYRQDPGQGLRLIYYSQIVNDFQKGDIAEGYSVSREKKESFPLTVTSAQKNPTAFYLCASSMIRGAYNEQFFGPGTRLTVL.

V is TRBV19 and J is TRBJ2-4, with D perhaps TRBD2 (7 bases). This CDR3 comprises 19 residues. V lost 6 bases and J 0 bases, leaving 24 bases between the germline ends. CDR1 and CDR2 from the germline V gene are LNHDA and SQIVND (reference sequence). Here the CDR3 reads CASSRGGALAGLAKNIQYF. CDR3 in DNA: TGTGCCAGTAGCCGAGGGGGGGCCTTAGCGGGCCTAGCCAAAAACATTCAGTACTTC.

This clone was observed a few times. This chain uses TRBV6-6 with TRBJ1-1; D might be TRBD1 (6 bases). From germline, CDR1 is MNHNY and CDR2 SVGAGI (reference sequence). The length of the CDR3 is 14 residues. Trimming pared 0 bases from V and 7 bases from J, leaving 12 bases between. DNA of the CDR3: TGTGCCAGCAGTTACTCGTCAGGGGTGAGTGAAGCTTTCTTT. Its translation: CASSYSSGVSEAFF.

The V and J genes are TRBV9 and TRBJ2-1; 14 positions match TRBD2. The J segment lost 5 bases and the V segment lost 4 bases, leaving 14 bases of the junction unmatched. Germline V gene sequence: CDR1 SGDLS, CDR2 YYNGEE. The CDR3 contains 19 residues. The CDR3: CASSSDLGTSGSYNNEQFF. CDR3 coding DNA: TGTGCCAGCAGCAGTGACCTCGGGACTAGCGGGAGTTACAACAATGAGCAGTTCTTC. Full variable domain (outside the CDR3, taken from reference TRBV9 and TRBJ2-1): DSGVTQTPKHLITATGQRVTLRCSPRSGDLSVYWYQQSLDQGLQFLIQYYNGEERAKGNILERFSAQQFPDLHSELNLSSLELGDSALYFCASSSDLGTSGSYNNEQFFGPGTRLTVL.

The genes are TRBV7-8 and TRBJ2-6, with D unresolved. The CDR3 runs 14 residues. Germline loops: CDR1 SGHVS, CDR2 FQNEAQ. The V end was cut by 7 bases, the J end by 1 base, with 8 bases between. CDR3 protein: CASNSYSGANVLTF. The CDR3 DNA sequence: TGTGCCAGCAACTCGTATTCTGGGGCCAACGTCCTGACTTTC. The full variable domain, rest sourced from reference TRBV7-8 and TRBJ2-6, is GAGVSQSPRYKVAKRGQDVALRCDPISGHVSLFWYQQALGQGPEFLTYFQNEAQLDKSGLPSDRFFAERPEGSVSTLKIQRTQQEDSAVYLCASNSYSGANVLTFGAGSRLTVL.

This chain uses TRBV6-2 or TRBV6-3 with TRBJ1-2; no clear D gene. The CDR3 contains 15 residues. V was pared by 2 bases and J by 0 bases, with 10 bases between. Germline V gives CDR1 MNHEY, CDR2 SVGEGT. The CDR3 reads CASSYQAAPNYGYTF. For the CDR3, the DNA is TGTGCCAGCAGTTACCAGGCAGCTCCTAACTATGGCTACACCTTC.

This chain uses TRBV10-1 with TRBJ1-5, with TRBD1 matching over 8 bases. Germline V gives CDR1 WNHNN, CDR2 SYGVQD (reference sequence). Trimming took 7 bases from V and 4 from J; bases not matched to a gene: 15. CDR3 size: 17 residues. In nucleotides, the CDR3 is TGCGCCAGCAACTTCAGTGGACAGGGAAAAGGGAATCAGCCCCAGCATTTT. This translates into CASNFSGQGKGNQPQHF.

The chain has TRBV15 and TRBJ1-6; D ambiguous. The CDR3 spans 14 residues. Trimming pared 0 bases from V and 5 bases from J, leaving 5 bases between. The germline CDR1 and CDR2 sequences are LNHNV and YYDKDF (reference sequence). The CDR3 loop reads CATSRDFDNSPLHF. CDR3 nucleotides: TGTGCCACCAGCAGAGATTTCGATAATTCACCCCTCCACTTT.

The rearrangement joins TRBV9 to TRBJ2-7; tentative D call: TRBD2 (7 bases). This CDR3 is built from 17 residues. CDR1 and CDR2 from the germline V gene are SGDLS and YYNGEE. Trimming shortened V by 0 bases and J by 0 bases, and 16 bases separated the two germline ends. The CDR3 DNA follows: TGTGCCAGCAGCGTAGGCCGGGGGGCTAGCGGCTCCTACGAGCAGTACTTC. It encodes CASSVGRGASGSYEQYF.

The CDR3 reads CASSPHAVNTGELFF. Written as DNA, the CDR3 is TGTGCCAGCAGCCCCCACGCAGTGAACACCGGGGAGCTGTTTTTT. The V call is TRBV7-3, the J call TRBJ2-2, with D unresolved. The CDR3 is 15 residues long. V was clipped by 5 bases and J by 1 base, with 11 bases between them. CDR1 is SGHTA, CDR2 FQGTGA, per germline.